These T cell receptor beta chains were read from a single sample in a study of somatic mutations in cytotoxic T cells in rheumatoid arthritis. The data were produced by immunoSEQ multiplex PCR, yet TCRdb's version contains in-frame clones alone and is incomplete. The table records 13,000 or so clones, 60% to 85% of them present only once. Sequenced: CD8+ T cells sorted from blood. These receptors were collected from an adult with rheumatoid arthritis. Each CDR3 is given with its conserved first and last residue. D genes are given only for firm matches. Some rows have no size entry. The others give once, few or many, or a class for an expanded clone.

d_call j_call v_call cdr3_length clone_size cdr3_aa cdr3_nt
TRBD1 TRBJ2-1 TRBV27 16 . CASRASPGQGANEQFF TGTGCCAGCAGGGCTTCTCCCGGACAGGGGGCCAATGAGCAGTTCTTC
. TRBJ1-1 TRBV25-1 15 few CASSDFGRTRTEAFF TGTGCCAGCAGTGACTTCGGCAGGACTCGCACTGAAGCTTTCTTT
TRBD2 TRBJ2-3 TRBV27 16 . CASSILAGGITDTQYF TGTGCCAGCAGCATACTAGCGGGGGGTATCACAGATACGCAGTATTTT
. TRBJ1-4 TRBV18 17 . CASSSRQNLWGGEKLFF TGTGCCAGCTCATCAAGACAAAACTTATGGGGCGGTGAAAAACTGTTTTTT
. TRBJ2-7 TRBV19 14 . CASSIAPQGFEQYF TGTGCCAGTAGTATAGCCCCCCAGGGGTTCGAGCAGTACTTC
. TRBJ2-1 TRBV11-2 11 . CASSSIHEQFF TGTGCCAGCAGCTCCATCCATGAGCAGTTCTTC
TRBD2 TRBJ2-1 TRBV9 14 . CASSIGTSHNEQFF TGTGCCAGCAGCATAGGGACTAGTCACAATGAGCAGTTCTTC
. TRBJ2-7 TRBV27 15 once CASSPASRSSYEQYF TGTGCCAGCAGTCCCGCTTCTAGGAGCTCCTACGAGCAGTACTTC
. TRBJ1-6 TRBV19 13 . CASSITVNSPLHF TGTGCCAGTAGTATAACAGTTAATTCACCCCTCCACTTT
. TRBJ2-5 TRBV15 13 . CATSRDVRESQYF TGTGCCACCAGCAGAGATGTTCGAGAGAGCCAGTACTTC
. TRBJ1-1 TRBV14 14 once CASSGGSKNTEAFF TGTGCCAGCAGCGGAGGGTCGAAGAACACTGAAGCTTTCTTT
. TRBJ2-2 TRBV25-1 15 once CASSGHLSPPGELFF TGTGCCAGCAGTGGCCATTTGAGCCCCCCCGGGGAGCTGTTTTTT
TRBD2 TRBJ2-5 TRBV28 16 once CASSLSSGGAQEAQYF TGTGCCAGCAGTTTAAGTAGCGGGGGAGCCCAAGAGGCCCAGTACTTC
TRBD1 TRBJ1-2 TRBV9 16 . CASSGTLDRDIYGYTF TGTGCCAGCAGCGGGACCTTGGACAGGGACATCTATGGCTACACCTTC
TRBD2 TRBJ2-1 TRBV11-2 15 . CASSYLAGVFNEQFF TGTGCCAGCAGCTACCTAGCGGGAGTATTCAATGAGCAGTTCTTC
. TRBJ1-1 TRBV10-1 12 . CASGDGNTEAFF TGCGCCAGCGGCGATGGGAACACTGAAGCTTTCTTT
. TRBJ2-1 TRBV28 12 . CASSLGGNEQFF TGTGCCAGCAGTTTAGGAGGGAATGAGCAGTTCTTC
TRBD1 TRBJ1-1 TRBV5-1 13 . CASSWTGYTEAFF TGCGCCAGCAGCTGGACAGGTTACACTGAAGCTTTCTTT
. TRBJ1-6 TRBV5-6 14 few CASSLARNNSPLHF TGTGCCAGCAGCTTGGCACGGAATAATTCACCCCTCCACTTT
TRBD1 TRBJ2-7 TRBV5-1 15 . CASSLMGQGLYEQYF TGCGCCAGCAGCTTGATGGGACAGGGCCTCTACGAGCAGTACTTC
TRBD1 TRBJ2-5 TRBV28 13 . CASSLTGAETQYF TGTGCCAGCAGTTTAACAGGGGCGGAGACCCAGTACTTC
TRBD2 TRBJ2-1 TRBV11-3 16 few CASSPRASGSYNEQFF TGTGCCAGCAGCCCCCGCGCTAGCGGGAGCTACAATGAGCAGTTCTTC
. TRBJ2-3 TRBV7-9 12 . CASSPRTDTQYF TGTGCCAGCAGCCCGCGCACAGATACGCAGTATTTT
. TRBJ2-5 TRBV4-1 11 . CASSQQETQYF TGCGCCAGCAGCCAACAAGAGACCCAGTACTTC
. TRBJ2-5 TRBV27 11 . CASSLGETQYF TGTGCCAGCAGTTTAGGCGAGACCCAGTACTTC
. TRBJ1-4 TRBV28 12 . CASSFRNEKLFF TGTGCCAGCAGTTTTCGGAATGAAAAACTGTTTTTT
. TRBJ1-1 TRBV27 14 . CASSPLPTGEGAFF TGTGCCAGCAGTCCCCTTCCGACAGGTGAGGGAGCTTTCTTT
TRBD1 TRBJ2-1 TRBV7-6 16 . CASSLKGTGMGNEQFF TGTGCCAGCAGCTTAAAGGGGACAGGGATGGGCAATGAGCAGTTCTTC